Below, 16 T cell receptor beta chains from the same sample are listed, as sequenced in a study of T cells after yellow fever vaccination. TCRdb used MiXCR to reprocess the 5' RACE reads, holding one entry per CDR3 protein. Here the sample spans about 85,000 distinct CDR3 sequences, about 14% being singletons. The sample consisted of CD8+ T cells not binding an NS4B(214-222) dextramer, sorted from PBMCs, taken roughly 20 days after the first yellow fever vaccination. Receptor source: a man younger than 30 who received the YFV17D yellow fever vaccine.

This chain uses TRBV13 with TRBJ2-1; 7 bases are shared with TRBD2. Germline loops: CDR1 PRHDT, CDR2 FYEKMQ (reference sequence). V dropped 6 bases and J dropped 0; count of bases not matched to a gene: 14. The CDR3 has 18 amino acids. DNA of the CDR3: TGTGCCAGCAGTCCCGGGACTATCGGGGGGAGCTCCTACAATGAGCAGTTCTTC. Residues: CASSPGTIGGSSYNEQFF. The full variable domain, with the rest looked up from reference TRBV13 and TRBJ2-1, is AAGVIQSPRHLIKEKRETATLKCYPIPRHDTVYWYQQGPGQDPQFLISFYEKMQSDKGSIPDRFSAQQFSDYHSELNMSSLELGDSALYFCASSPGTIGGSSYNEQFFGPGTRLTVL.

CDR3 in amino acids: CASKDRSSYNSPLHF. The CDR3 DNA reads TGTGCCAGCAAGGACCGGAGCTCCTATAATTCACCCCTCCACTTT. The chain employs TRBV2 and TRBJ1-6; no firm D call. V was cut by 7 bases and J by 0 bases, with 10 bases left in between. Per germline, CDR1 SNHLY and CDR2 FYNNEI. The CDR3 is 15 amino acids. Full variable domain (rest looked up from reference TRBV2 and TRBJ1-6): EPEVTQTPSHQVTQMGQEVILRCVPISNHLYFYWYRQILGQKVEFLVSFYNNEISEKSEIFDDQFSVERPDGSNFTLKIRSTKLEDSAMYFCASKDRSSYNSPLHFGNGTRLTVT.

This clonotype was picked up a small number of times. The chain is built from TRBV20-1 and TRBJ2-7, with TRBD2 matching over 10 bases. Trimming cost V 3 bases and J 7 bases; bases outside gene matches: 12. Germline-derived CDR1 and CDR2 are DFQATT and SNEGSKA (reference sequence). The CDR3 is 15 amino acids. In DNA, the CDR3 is TGCAGTGCTAGGGGCACGGGAGCGGGGGGGGAAGAGCAGTACGTC. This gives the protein CSARGTGAGGEEQYV.

Here the CDR3 DNA reads TGCAGCGTTGAAGAATCGGTAACCGGGGAGCTGTTTTTT. Translating gives CSVEESVTGELFF. V gene TRBV29-1 combines with J gene TRBJ2-2; no definite D call. Trimming took off 0 bases at V and 5 bases at J, with 7 bases between the two ends. The CDR3 spans 13 residues. Germline V lookup: CDR1 SQVTM, CDR2 ANQGSEA.

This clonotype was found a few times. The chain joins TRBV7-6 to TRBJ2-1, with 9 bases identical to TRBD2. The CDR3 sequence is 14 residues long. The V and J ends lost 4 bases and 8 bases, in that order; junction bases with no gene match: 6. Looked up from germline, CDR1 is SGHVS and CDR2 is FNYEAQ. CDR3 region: CASSSQRGVHEQFF. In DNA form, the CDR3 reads TGTGCCAGCAGCTCCCAGCGGGGGGTTCATGAGCAGTTCTTC.

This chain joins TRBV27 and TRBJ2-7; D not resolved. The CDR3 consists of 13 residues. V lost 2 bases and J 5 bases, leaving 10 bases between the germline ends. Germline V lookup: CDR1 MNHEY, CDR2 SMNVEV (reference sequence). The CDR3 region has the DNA TGTGCCAGCAGTTTAGTGGGTTACCACGAGCAGTACTTC. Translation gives CASSLVGYHEQYF.

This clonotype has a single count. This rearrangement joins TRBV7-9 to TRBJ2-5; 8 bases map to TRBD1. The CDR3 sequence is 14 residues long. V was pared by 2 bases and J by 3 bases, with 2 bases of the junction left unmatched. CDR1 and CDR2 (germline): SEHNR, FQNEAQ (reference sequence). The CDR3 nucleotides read TGTGCCAGCAGCTTACGGGGACAGGAAGAGACCCAGTACTTC. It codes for CASSLRGQEETQYF.

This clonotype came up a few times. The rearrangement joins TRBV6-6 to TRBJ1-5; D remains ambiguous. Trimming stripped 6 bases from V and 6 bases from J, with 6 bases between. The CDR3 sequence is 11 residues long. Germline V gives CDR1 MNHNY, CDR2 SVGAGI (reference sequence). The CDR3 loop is CASSDFQPQHF. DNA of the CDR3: TGTGCCAGCAGCGACTTTCAGCCCCAGCATTTT.

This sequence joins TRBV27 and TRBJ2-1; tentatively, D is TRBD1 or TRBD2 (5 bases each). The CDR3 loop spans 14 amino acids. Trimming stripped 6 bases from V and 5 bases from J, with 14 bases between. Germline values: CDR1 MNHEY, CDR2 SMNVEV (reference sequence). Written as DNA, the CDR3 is TGTGCCAGCAGACCCGGGACGGCAAACAATGAGCAGTTCTTC. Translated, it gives CASRPGTANNEQFF.

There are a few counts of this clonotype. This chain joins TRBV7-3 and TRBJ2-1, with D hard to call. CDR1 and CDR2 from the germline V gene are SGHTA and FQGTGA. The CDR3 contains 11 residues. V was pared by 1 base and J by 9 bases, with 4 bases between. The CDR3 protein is CASSLNGEQFF. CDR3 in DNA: TGTGCCAGCAGCTTAAATGGTGAGCAGTTCTTC.

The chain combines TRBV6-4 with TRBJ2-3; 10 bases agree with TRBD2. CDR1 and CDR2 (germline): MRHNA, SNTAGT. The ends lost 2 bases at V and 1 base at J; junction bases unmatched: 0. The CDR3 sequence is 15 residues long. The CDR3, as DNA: TGTGCCAGCAGTGACGGGACTAGCGGCACAGATACGCAGTATTTT. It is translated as CASSDGTSGTDTQYF.

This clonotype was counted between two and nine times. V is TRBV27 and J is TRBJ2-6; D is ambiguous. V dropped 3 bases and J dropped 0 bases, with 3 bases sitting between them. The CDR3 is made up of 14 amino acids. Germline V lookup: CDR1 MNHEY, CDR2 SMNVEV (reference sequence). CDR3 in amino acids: CASSFTSGANVLTF. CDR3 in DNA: TGTGCCAGCAGTTTTACCTCTGGGGCCAACGTCCTGACTTTC. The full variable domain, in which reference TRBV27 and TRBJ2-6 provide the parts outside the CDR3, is EAQVTQNPRYLITVTGKKLTVTCSQNMNHEYMSWYRQDPGLGLRQIYYSMNVEVTDKGDVPEGYKVSRKEKRNFPLILESPSPNQTSLYFCASSFTSGANVLTFGAGSRLTVL.

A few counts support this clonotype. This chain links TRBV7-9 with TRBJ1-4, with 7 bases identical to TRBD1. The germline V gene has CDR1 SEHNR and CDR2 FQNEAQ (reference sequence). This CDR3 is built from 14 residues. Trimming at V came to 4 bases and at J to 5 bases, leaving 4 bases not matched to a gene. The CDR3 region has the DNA TGTGCCAGCAGCTCGGACAGGACAAATGAAAAACTGTTTTTT. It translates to CASSSDRTNEKLFF.

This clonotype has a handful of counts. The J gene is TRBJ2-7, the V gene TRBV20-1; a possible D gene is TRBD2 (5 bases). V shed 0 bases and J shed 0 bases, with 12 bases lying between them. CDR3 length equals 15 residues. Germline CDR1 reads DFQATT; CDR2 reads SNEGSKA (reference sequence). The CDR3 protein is CSARDTQRSSYEQYF. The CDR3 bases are TGCAGTGCTAGAGATACTCAGCGGAGCTCCTACGAGCAGTACTTC.

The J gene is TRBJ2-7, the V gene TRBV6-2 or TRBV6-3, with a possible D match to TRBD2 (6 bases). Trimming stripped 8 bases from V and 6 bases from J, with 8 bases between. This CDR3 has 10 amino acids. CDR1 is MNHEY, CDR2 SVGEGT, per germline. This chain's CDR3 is CASGGSEQYF. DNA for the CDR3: TGTGCCAGCGGGGGGAGCGAGCAGTACTTC.

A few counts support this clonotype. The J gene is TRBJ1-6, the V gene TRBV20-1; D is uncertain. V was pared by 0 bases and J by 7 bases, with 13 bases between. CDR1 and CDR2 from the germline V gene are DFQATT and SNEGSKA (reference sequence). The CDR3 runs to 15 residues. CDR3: CSARDSEASNSPLHF. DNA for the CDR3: TGCAGTGCTAGAGATTCGGAGGCCTCCAATTCACCCCTCCACTTT.